This entry features one TCR beta chain sequence. Its antigen is as yet unknown. This sample was included in a study of cytomegalovirus exposure and HLA in healthy donors. From germline, CDR1 is SGHRS and CDR2 YFSETQ. This CDR3 is 15 amino acids long. Trimming removed 0 bases from V and 8 bases from J, with 17 bases in between. The primer mix had 60 Vbeta and 13 Jbeta primers. This table comes from immunoSEQ multiplex PCR, and its TCRdb copy is limited to in-frame clones, with some not included. Of tens of thousands of clones listed, roughly 77% were seen once; the top ten hold about 7%. General study points: Sequence variants that were highly shared formed a cluster that was likely a sequencing artifact. TRBV6-2, TRBV6-3 and other indistinguishable V segments were excluded. In a later analysis, TCR beta V- and J-gene trimming showed a link to a missense DCLRE1C variant. Across donors, presence/absence analyses took sequencing depth to be roughly uniform.

J is TRBJ1-2 and V is TRBV5-1, with a possible D match to TRBD1 (6 bases). What was sequenced was PBMCs. The source is a human donor in good health. CDR3 amino acids: CASSLGQEPGRGYTF. CDR3 DNA: TGCGCCAGCAGCTTGGGACAGGAACCAGGGCGAGGCTACACCTTC.